A selection of T cell receptor beta chains follows, all from one sample in a study of OX40 agonist ivuxolimab in advanced cancers. TCRdb's table, derived via immunoSEQ multiplex PCR, lists solely in-frame clones and lacks some. In the table there are fewer than 50,000 clones, approximately 88% of which are singletons. The source was CD4+ or CD8+ T cells sorted from blood, collected in a trial of the OX40 agonist ivuxolimab. The receptors derive from an adult with an advanced solid tumor such as melanoma, head and neck, liver or kidney cancer. Each CDR3 is given with its conserved first and last residue. D genes are given only for firm matches. Only some rows state a clone size, as once, few, many or a class for expanded clones.

D: .; size: .; V: TRBV6-6; J: TRBJ1-5; DNA: TGTGCCAGCAGTTACTTTCAGGGAGGTCCGCATTTT; CDR3: CASSYFQGGPHF
D: TRBD2; size: .; V: TRBV5-5; J: TRBJ2-1; DNA: TGTGCCAGCAGCTCCCCCACTAGCGGGGTAAATGAGCAGTTCTTC; CDR3: CASSSPTSGVNEQFF
D: .; size: once; V: TRBV7-2; J: TRBJ2-2; DNA: TGTGCCAGCAGCCGACAGCAAGGCACCGGGGAGCTGTTTTTT; CDR3: CASSRQQGTGELFF
D: .; size: medium-sized; V: TRBV9; J: TRBJ1-6; DNA: TGTGCCAGCAGCACTGGGACCGCCCAATCACCCCTCCACTTT; CDR3: CASSTGTAQSPLHF
D: TRBD1; size: .; V: TRBV5-1; J: TRBJ2-1; DNA: TGCGCCAGCAGCTTGGCCGGACAGGGGGCTTTTTACAATGAGCAGTTCTTC; CDR3: CASSLAGQGAFYNEQFF
D: .; size: once; V: TRBV7-2; J: TRBJ2-2; DNA: TGTGCCAGCAGCTTATTAGCGGCGTTCACCGGGGAGCTGTTTTTT; CDR3: CASSLLAAFTGELFF
D: .; size: .; V: TRBV11-2; J: TRBJ2-7; DNA: TGTGCCAGCAGCTTAGATCTGGACAAGGCCACGTACTTC; CDR3: CASSLDLDKATYF
D: .; size: .; V: TRBV10-1; J: TRBJ2-1; DNA: TGCGCCAGCAGTGAGTCCCGCCGGGATCTGGGGCAGTTCTTC; CDR3: CASSESRRDLGQFF
D: TRBD1; size: .; V: TRBV5-1; J: TRBJ1-6; DNA: TGCGCCAGCAGCTTGGGGGGACAGGGAAGATCACCCCTCCACTTT; CDR3: CASSLGGQGRSPLHF
D: .; size: .; V: TRBV5-1; J: TRBJ2-5; DNA: TGCGCCAGCAGCTTAGCGGGTGGGCGGAGGGAGACCCAGTACTTC; CDR3: CASSLAGGRRETQYF
D: .; size: .; V: TRBV9; J: TRBJ2-2; DNA: TGTGCCAGCAGCCCGAGGGGGTTTGGCACCGGGGAGCTGTTTTTT; CDR3: CASSPRGFGTGELFF
D: .; size: .; V: TRBV5-1; J: TRBJ2-1; DNA: TGCGCCAGCAGCTTGACAGGGATGGACTACAATGAGCAGTTCTTC; CDR3: CASSLTGMDYNEQFF
D: .; size: .; V: TRBV6-6; J: TRBJ1-2; DNA: TGTGCCAGCGACTTCGGCAGGGACTCTGGCTACACCTTC; CDR3: CASDFGRDSGYTF
D: .; size: .; V: TRBV7-6; J: TRBJ1-3; DNA: TGTGCCAGCAGCTTAGTTTCGCTGCGAAGCTCTGGAAACACCATATATTTT; CDR3: CASSLVSLRSSGNTIYF
D: .; size: .; V: TRBV11-3; J: TRBJ1-3; DNA: TGTGCCAGCAGCTTGGGCGTGACCTCTGGAAACACCATATATTTT; CDR3: CASSLGVTSGNTIYF
D: .; size: .; V: TRBV6-5; J: TRBJ1-1; DNA: TGTGCCAGCAGTTACTCGAAGGGTGGTTTCACTGAAGCTTTCTTT; CDR3: CASSYSKGGFTEAFF
D: TRBD1; size: .; V: TRBV5-1; J: TRBJ2-3; DNA: TGCGCCAGCAGCATAGGACAGGGCTCAGATACGCAGTATTTT; CDR3: CASSIGQGSDTQYF
D: .; size: .; V: TRBV6-5; J: TRBJ1-2; DNA: TGTGCCAGCAGTTACAGGGGGGGAGGCTACACCTTC; CDR3: CASSYRGGGYTF
D: .; size: .; V: TRBV19; J: TRBJ1-1; DNA: TGTGCCAGTAGTATAAAGGACACGACGCAAAGGACCACTGAAGCTTTCTTT; CDR3: CASSIKDTTQRTTEAFF
D: TRBD1; size: .; V: TRBV25-1; J: TRBJ1-2; DNA: TGTGCCAGCAGTGAACGGGGACAGGCTCCTTCCTATGGCTACACCTTC; CDR3: CASSERGQAPSYGYTF
D: .; size: .; V: TRBV10-3; J: TRBJ1-1; DNA: TGTGCCATCAGTGAGTCTAAGAACACTGAAGCTTTCTTT; CDR3: CAISESKNTEAFF
D: .; size: .; V: TRBV10-3; J: TRBJ1-6; DNA: TGTGCCATCAGTGAATCCAGGGACGGGCTCGATTCACCCCTCCACTTT; CDR3: CAISESRDGLDSPLHF
D: .; size: .; V: TRBV4-1; J: TRBJ1-6; DNA: TGCGCCAGCGGCGAGGCGGTCGGATCACCCCTCCACTTT; CDR3: CASGEAVGSPLHF
D: .; size: .; V: TRBV7-2; J: TRBJ1-3; DNA: TGTGCCAGCAGCTTACTACCAGAAGGAAACACCATATATTTT; CDR3: CASSLLPEGNTIYF
D: TRBD2; size: .; V: TRBV15; J: TRBJ2-1; DNA: TGTGCCACCAGCAGAGATCGAGCGGGGGGCTCCTACAATGAGCAGTTCTTC; CDR3: CATSRDRAGGSYNEQFF
D: TRBD1; size: .; V: TRBV9; J: TRBJ1-1; DNA: TGTGCCAGCAGCGTCGGGACAGGGCCCTTGAACACTGAAGCTTTCTTT; CDR3: CASSVGTGPLNTEAFF
D: TRBD1; size: .; V: TRBV10-1; J: TRBJ2-1; DNA: TGCGCCAGCACGGGGACAGGGGATAGTGATGCCTACAATGAGCAGTTCTTC; CDR3: CASTGTGDSDAYNEQFF
D: .; size: .; V: TRBV5-1; J: TRBJ2-1; DNA: TGCGCCAGCAGCTTGGAACAGGCGTTTCCCTCCTACAATGAGCAGTTCTTC; CDR3: CASSLEQAFPSYNEQFF
D: TRBD2; size: .; V: TRBV5-4; J: TRBJ2-5; DNA: TGTGCCAGCAGCTTTGGGACCAGCGGGGGGTACACTGGGGAGACCCAGTACTTC; CDR3: CASSFGTSGGYTGETQYF
D: TRBD2; size: .; V: TRBV5-6; J: TRBJ2-3; DNA: TGTGCCAGCAGCTTGGCCGCGGGGGGGCTGTTCACAGATACGCAGTATTTT; CDR3: CASSLAAGGLFTDTQYF
D: .; size: .; V: TRBV7-3; J: TRBJ1-6; DNA: TGTGCCAGCAGCCCAGAGGGCCACCCCAATTCACCCCTCCACTTT; CDR3: CASSPEGHPNSPLHF
D: .; size: .; V: TRBV7-9; J: TRBJ1-2; DNA: TGTGCCAGCAGCTTAGCGGGGTGGGGCGAGGACTATGGCTACACCTTC; CDR3: CASSLAGWGEDYGYTF
D: TRBD1; size: few; V: TRBV6-5; J: TRBJ2-1; DNA: TGTGCCAGCACCAGGGGACAGGGATTCAGCGAGCAGTTCTTC; CDR3: CASTRGQGFSEQFF
D: .; size: .; V: TRBV5-6; J: TRBJ1-5; DNA: TGTGCCAGCAGCTTGAGGGCCAATCAGCCCCAGCATTTT; CDR3: CASSLRANQPQHF
D: TRBD1; size: .; V: TRBV6-5; J: TRBJ1-4; DNA: TGTGCCAGCAGTTCCGGACAGGGAAATGAAAAACTGTTTTTT; CDR3: CASSSGQGNEKLFF
D: .; size: .; V: TRBV2; J: TRBJ1-1; DNA: TGTGCCAGCAGCACGGAACAAAACACTGAAGCTTTCTTT; CDR3: CASSTEQNTEAFF
D: .; size: .; V: TRBV5-5; J: TRBJ1-1; DNA: TGTGCCAGCAGCCGAGTAGTGAGCACTGAAGCTTTCTTT; CDR3: CASSRVVSTEAFF
D: TRBD1; size: .; V: TRBV4-2; J: TRBJ1-1; DNA: TGTGCCAGCAGCCAGGATAAGGACAGGGTGAACACTGAAGCTTTCTTT; CDR3: CASSQDKDRVNTEAFF
D: .; size: .; V: TRBV7-3; J: TRBJ2-5; DNA: TGTGCCAGCAGCCATTCCCCGGGCCGCCAAGAGACCCAGTACTTC; CDR3: CASSHSPGRQETQYF
D: .; size: .; V: TRBV5-1; J: TRBJ1-1; DNA: TGCGCCAGCAGCTTGGCCGGGCGGCTAGGTGACACTGAAGCTTTCTTT; CDR3: CASSLAGRLGDTEAFF